Below are 7 T cell receptor beta chains sequenced from a single sample in a study of shared clonotypes between healthy human individuals. As defined, naive CD8 cells were CD45RO-negative and positively selected for CCR7, with terminally differentiated effector memory CD45RA+ cells excluded. Sequencing used immunoSEQ multiplex PCR; TCRdb keeps in-frame clones, though not all of them. Of hundreds of thousands of clones detected, 85% to 95% appear once; the ten largest clones hold around 0.12%. The sample comprised naive CD8+ T cells sorted from blood. These TCRs come from a woman aged 25-40 years in good health.

V and J are TRBV2 and TRBJ1-1; D is unresolved. Trimming left V 10 bases short and J 0 bases short, with 9 bases between. The CDR3 covers 12 residues. CDR1 and CDR2 from the germline V gene are SNHLY and FYNNEI. In nucleotides, the CDR3 is TGTGCCACCACCGACATGAACACTGAAGCTTTCTTT. The encoded protein is CATTDMNTEAFF.

The rearrangement uses TRBV5-4 and TRBJ2-7; D is perhaps TRBD1 (5 bases). Germline CDR1 and CDR2: SGHNT and YYREEE (reference sequence). Trimming removed 2 bases at V and 4 bases at J, with 19 bases between. The CDR3 runs 16 residues. The CDR3 region has the DNA TGTGCCAGCAGCTTAGCAGGGATCGGCCCAGTTTACGAGCAGTACTTC. This translates into CASSLAGIGPVYEQYF.

This chain uses TRBV6-5 with TRBJ1-2; D call uncertain. The germline CDR1 and CDR2 sequences are MNHEY and SVGAGI. Between the trimmed V and J ends, which lost 8 bases and 4 bases, there was a span of 11 bases. CDR3 length: 12 amino acids. CDR3 DNA: TGTGCCAGCTGCTCAATCGGCTATGGCTACACCTTC. This sequence encodes CASCSIGYGYTF.

The chain employs TRBV28 and TRBJ2-2, with D maybe TRBD2 (6 bases). V lost 1 base and J 2 bases, leaving 14 bases between the germline ends. CDR1 and CDR2 from the germline V gene are MDHEN and SYDVKM. This CDR3 has 17 residues. Written as DNA, the CDR3 is TGTGCCAGCAGTTTATCGGGAGAAGGCGTTAACACCGGGGAGCTGTTTTTT. Protein: CASSLSGEGVNTGELFF.

The rearrangement uses TRBV5-5 and TRBJ2-4, with 8 nucleotides matching TRBD1. V gave up 3 bases and J gave up 8 bases; unmatched junction bases: 10. Germline assignment: CDR1 SGHKS and CDR2 YYEKEE (reference sequence). The CDR3 loop spans 15 amino acids. The CDR3, as DNA: TGTGCCAGCAGCTCCGACTCAGGGGGCTGGTACATTCAGTACTTC. Residues: CASSSDSGGWYIQYF. Together with reference TRBV5-5 and TRBJ2-4, the CDR3 gives the full variable domain: DAGVTQSPTHLIKTRGQQVTLRCSPISGHKSVSWYQQVLGQGPQFIFQYYEKEERGRGNFPDRFSARQFPNYSSELNVNALLLGDSALYLCASSSDSGGWYIQYFGAGTRLSVL.

The rearrangement links TRBV6-7 to TRBJ2-1; D is unclear. TRBV6-7 is classed as an ORF, of uncertain function. The CDR3 runs 13 residues. Trimming took off 0 bases at V and 7 bases at J, with 7 bases between the two ends. CDR3 in DNA: TGTGCCAGCAGTTACTCGAAGGGAAATGAGCAGTTCTTC. The encoded protein is CASSYSKGNEQFF.

This chain joins TRBV5-1 and TRBJ2-7; D tentatively reads TRBD1 or TRBD2 (5 bases each). Trimming stripped 0 bases from V and 5 bases from J, with 15 bases between. The CDR3 length is 15 residues. Germline CDR1 and CDR2: SGHRS and YFSETQ. As DNA, the CDR3 is TGCGCCAGCAGCTTGGTGCAGGGAGTCGACCACGAGCAGTACTTC. Its translation: CASSLVQGVDHEQYF.